This T cell receptor beta chain was sequenced in a study of cytomegalovirus exposure and HLA in healthy donors. General observations from the study: Later genetic work tied a missense DCLRE1C variant to beta-chain V and J trimming. Later, an analysis found that common viral pathogens appeared to be linked with several of the most significant clusters. There were over 150 TCR beta chains listed as cytomegalovirus-associated.

Researchers ran the PCR with 60 Vbeta and 13 Jbeta primers. In the study's own analysis: Around 11 million shared chains were among approximately 87 million unique TCR beta chains counted in a later analysis. Sequencing was performed with immunoSEQ multiplex PCR; in TCRdb, only in-frame clones are kept and a portion is missing. That table gives V, J and clone size, and the DNA gave D and trimming. The sample consists of a few hundred thousand clones, 75% to 85% of them appearing once. On this clone itself: Its specificity is not known.

This CDR3 is 12 amino acids long. In germline, CDR1 is WNHNN, CDR2 SYGVQD (reference sequence). The V gene end was trimmed by 2 bases and the J gene end by 9 bases; junction bases not matched to a gene: 3. This clonotype originated in a girl between 10 and 17 years old in good health and CMV-seronegative. Specimen: PBMCs. The V gene is TRBV10-1, the J gene TRBJ2-7; 8 bases align to TRBD2. Here the CDR3 reads CASSESGRGQYF. CDR3 in DNA: TGCGCCAGCAGTGAGAGCGGGAGAGGGCAGTACTTC.